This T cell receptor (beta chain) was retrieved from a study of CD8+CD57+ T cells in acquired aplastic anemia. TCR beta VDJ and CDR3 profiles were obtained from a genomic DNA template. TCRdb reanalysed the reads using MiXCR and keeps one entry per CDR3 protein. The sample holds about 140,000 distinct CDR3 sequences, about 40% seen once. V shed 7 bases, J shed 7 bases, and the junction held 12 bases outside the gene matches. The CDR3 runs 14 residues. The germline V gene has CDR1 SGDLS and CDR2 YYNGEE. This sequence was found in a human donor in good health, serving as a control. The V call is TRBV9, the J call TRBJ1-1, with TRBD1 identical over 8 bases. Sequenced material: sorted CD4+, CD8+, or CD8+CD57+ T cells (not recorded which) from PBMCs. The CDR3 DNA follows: TGTGCCAGCGGTTACTCGACAGGGGTTAGTGAAGCTTTCTTT. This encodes CASGYSTGVSEAFF.